A single sample is the source of the 22 T cell receptor beta chains below, sequenced in a study of CD8 T cells in ankylosing spondylitis. TCRdb independently ran MiXCR on the 5' RACE reads; one entry per CDR3 protein. This table has under 170,000 distinct CDR3 sequences, more than 40% appearing once. Sequenced sample: synovial fluid, either unsorted or a sorted T cell fraction (not recorded which). All receptors derive from a male donor with ankylosing spondylitis.

V gene TRBV12-3 or TRBV12-4 combines with J gene TRBJ2-2; D is ambiguous. The germline V and J ends were trimmed by 6 bases and 8 bases, with 16 bases remaining between them. CDR3 length: 14 residues. This CDR3 reads CASSAPDGRGELFF. The CDR3 nucleotides are TGTGCCAGCAGCGCCCCGGACGGACGAGGGGAGCTGTTTTTT.

In this sample, this clonotype turned up many times. V and J are TRBV2 and TRBJ2-7; 9 bases are a match to TRBD2. Trimming cost V 11 bases and J 3 bases; bases outside gene matches: 5. Germline V gene lookup returns CDR1 SNHLY and CDR2 FYNNEI. The CDR3 consists of 12 residues. Written as DNA, the CDR3 is TGTGCCGGGATGACTAGCGGCTACGAGCAGTACTTC. Translated: CAGMTSGYEQYF.

The chain recombines TRBV24-1 with TRBJ2-1; TRBD2 might be the D (10 bases). Trimming cost V 4 bases and J 3 bases, with 36 bases left between them. There are 23 residues in the CDR3. Germline V gene lookup returns CDR1 KGHDR and CDR2 SFDVKD. In DNA form, the CDR3 reads TGTGCCACCAGTGAAACCCGGGACAGGGAAGATGGACTTAGCGGGAGGAACTACAATGAGCAGTTCTTC. It specifies CATSETRDREDGLSGRNYNEQFF.

The J gene is TRBJ1-5, the V gene TRBV28, with no clear D. V was trimmed by 5 bases and J by 5 bases, leaving 19 bases between them. CDR1 and CDR2 from the germline V gene are MDHEN and SYDVKM. The CDR3 is made up of 16 amino acids. The CDR3 nucleotides are TGTGCCAGCAGTAGGATCAGCGGGCGCCCACATCAGCCCCAGCATTTT. Its translation is CASSRISGRPHQPQHF.

The count of this clonotype is one. The chain couples TRBV7-6 to TRBJ1-1; 9 nucleotides match TRBD1. Trimming cost V 0 bases and J 6 bases; bases outside gene matches: 11. The CDR3 covers 17 residues. Looked up from germline, CDR1 is SGHVS and CDR2 is FNYEAQ. CDR3 in DNA: TGTGCCAGCAGCTTAGCGATTGGGACAGGGAGAGGCGCTGAAGCTTTCTTT. As protein: CASSLAIGTGRGAEAFF.

With regard to this clonotype: The junction and the germline gene differ at one end; a read error may be behind it. The chain recombines TRBV7-9 with TRBJ1-3; no definite D call. Germline CDR1 SEHNR, CDR2 FQNEAQ (reference sequence). This CDR3 spans 11 amino acids. The CDR3 region is CASSTGRVEHF. For the CDR3, the DNA is TGTGCCAGCAGCACCGGGAGGGTCGAACATTTT.

A few counts support this clonotype. This chain connects TRBV14 to TRBJ1-2, with a possible D match to TRBD1 (5 bases). There are 14 residues in the CDR3. V was pared by 9 bases and J by 8 bases, with 22 bases between. Germline CDR1 SGHDN, CDR2 FVKESK. Here the CDR3 reads CASGDFQPSEGYTF. CDR3 bases: TGTGCCAGTGGGGACTTCCAACCGTCGGAGGGCTACACCTTC.

This clonotype was recorded once. CDR3 nucleotide sequence: TGTGCCAGCAGCCGGACACGTGAGAAAATATCTGGGGCCAACGTCCTGACTTTC. Translated, it gives CASSRTREKISGANVLTF. This chain joins TRBV12-3 or TRBV12-4 and TRBJ2-6, with D perhaps matching TRBD1 (5 bases). CDR3 length: 18 amino acids. Trimming removed 6 bases at V and 1 base at J, with 19 bases between.

This clonotype was picked up one time. The rearrangement uses TRBV13 and TRBJ1-4; 8 positions match TRBD1. Germline loops: CDR1 PRHDT, CDR2 FYEKMQ (reference sequence). V lost 1 base, J lost 6 bases, and 4 bases stayed unmatched. The CDR3 contains 15 residues. The CDR3 coding sequence is TGTGCCAGCAGCTTAGTGGGACAGGATTATGAAAAACTGTTTTTT. This encodes CASSLVGQDYEKLFF.

This chain connects TRBV7-6 to TRBJ2-7; 9 nucleotides agree with TRBD1. There are 17 residues in the CDR3. J was trimmed by 2 bases and V by 0 bases; bases with no gene match: 8. Germline CDR1 and CDR2: SGHVS and FNYEAQ. CDR3 coding DNA: TGTGCCAGCAGCTTAGCTTCTACAGGGGGCTTACCCTACGAGCAGTACTTC. Its protein product is CASSLASTGGLPYEQYF.

The table lists this clonotype with many counts. DNA for the CDR3: TGTGCCAGCAGTTTCGGCACGTTCCCTGAAGCTTTCTTT. Amino acids: CASSFGTFPEAFF. The rearrangement joins TRBV12-3 or TRBV12-4 to TRBJ1-1; D gene uncertain. CDR3 length: 13 amino acids. V was pared by 3 bases and J by 6 bases, with 11 bases between.

The chain is built from TRBV4-2 and TRBJ1-4; the D gene is possibly TRBD1 (6 bases). Germline V gives CDR1 LGHNA, CDR2 YNFKEQ. Trimming left V 2 bases short and J 8 bases short, with 18 bases between. This CDR3 is 16 amino acids long. In DNA form, the CDR3 reads TGTGCCAGCAGCCAAACTCCCGGGACGGGGGGCGAAAAACTGTTTTTT. Translation gives CASSQTPGTGGEKLFF.

CDR3: CASSYSPLNTEAFF. CDR3 DNA: TGTGCCAGCAGTTACTCTCCCTTGAACACTGAAGCTTTCTTT. V usage is TRBV6-5 and J usage is TRBJ1-1; D call uncertain. The CDR3 is made up of 14 amino acids. Germline V gene lookup returns CDR1 MNHEY and CDR2 SVGAGI. V lost 0 bases and J lost 0, with 5 bases in between.

The chain uses TRBV4-2 and TRBJ1-1; D unresolved. Germline V CDR1 and CDR2: LGHNA, YNFKEQ. The CDR3 totals 12 residues. V was clipped by 1 base and J by 7 bases, with 7 bases between them. The CDR3: CASSQVSGEAFF. CDR3 in DNA: TGTGCCAGCAGCCAAGTAAGTGGTGAAGCTTTCTTT.

A note on this clonotype: A read error is possible here, since a much larger clone lies one base away. This sequence joins TRBV3-1 and TRBJ1-2, with TRBD1 identical over 8 bases. CDR3 size: 18 residues. The germline V gene has CDR1 LGHDT and CDR2 YNNKEL (reference sequence). DNA for the CDR3: TGTGCCAGCTGCCAAGATTGGGCAGGGGGCGCGGACCACTATGGCTACACCTTC. Encoded protein: CASCQDWAGGADHYGYTF.

CDR3 sequence reads: CASSQDGLAGVDEQFF. The CDR3 DNA reads TGTGCCAGCAGCCAAGATGGCCTAGCGGGAGTCGATGAGCAGTTCTTC. This chain connects TRBV3-1 to TRBJ2-1; 10 bases line up with TRBD2. Looked up from germline, CDR1 is LGHDT and CDR2 is YNNKEL (reference sequence). The CDR3 sequence is 16 residues long. The V segment lost 0 bases and the J segment 8 bases; nucleotides outside the gene matches: 7.

This clonotype was observed a single time. This sequence joins TRBV6-2 or TRBV6-3 and TRBJ2-1; 12 nucleotides agree with TRBD2. Per germline, CDR1 MNHEY and CDR2 SVGEGT. The CDR3 has 15 residues. Germline trimming cut 5 bases from V and 4 bases from J; bases unmatched to any gene: 3. The DNA for the CDR3 is TGTGCCAGCAGTGGGGGACTAGCGGGTTACAATGAGCAGTTCTTC. This gives the protein CASSGGLAGYNEQFF.

This clonotype has just a few counts. This chain links TRBV24-1 with TRBJ2-5, with D perhaps assigned TRBD1 or TRBD2 (5 bases each). CDR3 length equals 17 residues. CDR1 KGHDR and CDR2 SFDVKD come from the germline V gene. V was cut by 0 bases and J by 4 bases, with 17 bases left in between. The CDR3 protein is CATSDLRVSRERETQYF. The CDR3 DNA follows: TGTGCCACCAGTGATTTGCGGGTGTCCAGGGAGAGAGAGACCCAGTACTTC.

V is TRBV12-3 or TRBV12-4 and J is TRBJ2-7; the D is unclear. V dropped 0 bases and J dropped 2 bases, with 8 bases sitting between them. CDR3 length equals 14 residues. CDR3: CASSLAASAYEQYF. The CDR3 DNA reads TGTGCCAGCAGTTTAGCGGCTAGTGCCTACGAGCAGTACTTC.

This clonotype was seen at least ten times. The chain combines TRBV15 with TRBJ2-1; 7 bases map to TRBD1. Per the germline V gene, CDR1 is LNHNV and CDR2 is YYDKDF (reference sequence). There are 15 residues in the CDR3. The V gene end was trimmed by 0 bases and the J gene end by 3 bases; junction bases not matched to a gene: 2. Written as DNA, the CDR3 is TGTGCCACCAGCAGAGACGGGGACAGCTACAATGAGCAGTTCTTC. Amino acid sequence: CATSRDGDSYNEQFF.

This clonotype was detected many times. This sequence joins TRBV12-3 or TRBV12-4 and TRBJ1-4; possible D gene TRBD1, 5 bases. The V end lost 2 bases, the J end lost 5 bases, and 9 bases lay between the germline ends. The CDR3 runs 14 residues. CDR3 DNA sequence: TGTGCCAGCAGTTTATGGGGACTGAATGAAAAACTGTTTTTT. This encodes CASSLWGLNEKLFF.

The table lists this clonotype with many counts. The rearrangement links TRBV6-2 or TRBV6-3 to TRBJ2-1, with unresolved D. The V gene lost 8 bases and the J gene lost 4 bases, with 15 bases spanning the gap. Per the germline V gene, CDR1 is MNHEY and CDR2 is SVGEGT. CDR3 length: 14 residues. The CDR3 coding sequence is TGTGCCAGCGGGGTCTCGGAGTTATACAATGAGCAGTTCTTC. Amino acid sequence: CASGVSELYNEQFF.